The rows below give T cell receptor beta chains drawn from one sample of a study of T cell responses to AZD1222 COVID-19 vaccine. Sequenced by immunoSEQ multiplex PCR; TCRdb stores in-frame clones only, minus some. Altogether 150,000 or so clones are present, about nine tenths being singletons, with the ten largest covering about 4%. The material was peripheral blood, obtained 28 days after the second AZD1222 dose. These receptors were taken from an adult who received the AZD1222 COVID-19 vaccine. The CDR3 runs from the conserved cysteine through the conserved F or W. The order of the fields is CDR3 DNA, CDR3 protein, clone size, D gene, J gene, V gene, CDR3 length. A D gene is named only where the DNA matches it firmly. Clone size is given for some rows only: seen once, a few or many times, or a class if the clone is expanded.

TGTGCCAGTAGTATAGATGGGGAAGAGACCCAGTACTTC | CASSIDGEETQYF | NA | NA | TRBJ2-5 | TRBV19 | 13
TGTGCCAGCAGCTGGGGGGAGGATGAAGCTTTCTTT | CASSWGEDEAFF | once | NA | TRBJ1-1 | TRBV5-6 | 12
TGTGCCTGGGAAGTCATCTCCTATAATTCACCCCTCCACTTT | CAWEVISYNSPLHF | NA | NA | TRBJ1-6 | TRBV30 | 14
TGTGCCAGCAGCCCAGGGGGAGATACTGAAGCTTTCTTT | CASSPGGDTEAFF | NA | TRBD1 | TRBJ1-1 | TRBV7-9 | 13
TGTGCCAGCAGTTACTCCCAAACAAAAAACGAGCAGTACTTC | CASSYSQTKNEQYF | NA | NA | TRBJ2-7 | TRBV6-2/TRBV6-3 | 14
TGTGCCAGCACGCCCAGGGGGGCAACTAATGAAAAACTGTTTTTT | CASTPRGATNEKLFF | few | TRBD1 | TRBJ1-4 | TRBV6-5 | 15
TGTGCCAGCAGCTTAGGGAGGAGTAACACTGAAGCTTTCTTT | CASSLGRSNTEAFF | NA | NA | TRBJ1-1 | TRBV7-2 | 14
TGTGCCAGCAGCCTCGGACTAGCGGGGGAGACCTACGAGCAGTACTTC | CASSLGLAGETYEQYF | NA | TRBD2 | TRBJ2-7 | TRBV3-1/TRBV3-2 | 16
TGTGCCAGCTCACCACGTCAGGGAAACTATGGCTACACCTTC | CASSPRQGNYGYTF | NA | NA | TRBJ1-2 | TRBV18 | 14
TGCGCCAGCAGCTCTGAAGGGGACAGGCTCTCCGAGCAGTACTTC | CASSSEGDRLSEQYF | NA | TRBD1 | TRBJ2-7 | TRBV5-1 | 15
TGCGCCAGCAGCCAAATTCAACCGCGCCATGAGCAGTTCTTC | CASSQIQPRHEQFF | once | NA | TRBJ2-1 | TRBV4-1 | 14
TGCGCCAGCGCATATCTGGGACAGGGAAACACTGAAGCTTTCTTT | CASAYLGQGNTEAFF | NA | TRBD1 | TRBJ1-1 | TRBV4-1 | 15